These 11 T cell receptor beta chains originate from one sample sequenced in a study of Ad26.COV2.S vaccination and SARS-CoV-2 variants. Documented treatment: 15 to 20 received Ad26.COV2.S at low or high dose, single or two shots; about 5 received placebo; per-sample allocation not given. Vaccine and placebo recipients were sampled on day 63 after the first injection. Some clones are missing from TCRdb's copy, which holds only in-frame ones; the method was immunoSEQ multiplex PCR. The sample shows under 550,000 clones, roughly 88% of them seen only once. The specimen was peripheral blood, collected in a trial of Ad26.COV2.S vaccine versus placebo. These receptor sequences come from a person between 18 and 60 years old who received the Ad26.COV2.S COVID-19 vaccine or a placebo.

The chain recombines TRBV6-5 with TRBJ2-7; 7 bases match TRBD1. The CDR3 is 13 residues long. V shed 4 bases, J shed 3 bases, and the junction held 3 bases outside the gene matches. CDR1 and CDR2 from the germline V gene are MNHEY and SVGAGI. CDR3 residues: CASSFRQGYEQYF. Written as DNA, the CDR3 is TGTGCCAGCAGTTTCCGACAGGGCTACGAGCAGTACTTC.

V is TRBV3-1 (or the pseudogene TRBV3-2) and J is TRBJ2-5; TRBD2 matches 8 bases. CDR3 length: 14 amino acids. Germline V gene lookup returns CDR1 LGHDT and CDR2 YNNKEL (reference sequence). Trimming removed 4 bases from V and 7 bases from J; junction bases left unmatched: 8. The CDR3 loop is CASSLQRGGRTQYF. The CDR3 DNA reads as TGTGCCAGCAGCCTTCAACGGGGGGGCCGGACCCAGTACTTC.

The chain has TRBV28 and TRBJ2-7; D ambiguous. CDR3 size: 13 residues. From germline, CDR1 is MDHEN and CDR2 SYDVKM. The V and J ends lost 10 bases and 3 bases respectively, with 16 bases between them. CDR3 amino acids: CAICFSFGYEQYF. DNA of the CDR3: TGTGCCATCTGCTTTTCGTTTGGCTACGAGCAGTACTTC.

The chain carries TRBV7-2 and TRBJ2-3, with TRBD2 matching over 8 bases. V gave up 11 bases and J gave up 2 bases; unmatched junction bases: 6. The CDR3 extends over 13 amino acids. The V gene's germline CDR1 is SGHTA and CDR2 FQGNSA. CDR3 amino acids: CARGGTNTDTQYF. In DNA, the CDR3 is TGTGCCCGGGGGGGGACCAACACAGATACGCAGTATTTT.

The rearrangement links TRBV5-5 to TRBJ2-7; D is uncertain. The germline CDR1 and CDR2 sequences are SGHKS and YYEKEE (reference sequence). Between the trimmed V and J ends, which lost 4 bases and 3 bases, there was a span of 17 bases. This CDR3 is 15 amino acids long. CDR3: CASSRVAVPGYEQYF. CDR3 coding DNA: TGTGCCAGCAGCAGGGTGGCGGTCCCGGGCTACGAGCAGTACTTC.

The chain recombines TRBV19 with TRBJ1-4, with 10 bases fitting TRBD1. CDR1 is LNHDA, CDR2 SQIVND, per germline (reference sequence). The CDR3 runs to 14 residues. V lost 5 bases and J lost 6; bases outside the gene matches: 3. The CDR3 DNA sequence: TGTGCCAGTAGTTCCGGGACAGGGGATGAAAAACTGTTTTTT. Translation: CASSSGTGDEKLFF.

The chain combines TRBV5-6 with TRBJ1-2, with TRBD1 matching 8 bases. V shed 0 bases and J 4 bases; nucleotides not matched to a gene: 8. The CDR3 consists of 16 residues. The germline V gene has CDR1 SGHDT and CDR2 YYEEEE. The CDR3 here is CASSLGQGLQTYGYTF. CDR3 DNA: TGTGCCAGCAGCTTGGGACAGGGGCTGCAGACCTATGGCTACACCTTC. The whole variable domain, filled in from reference TRBV5-6 and TRBJ1-2, reads DAGVTQSPTHLIKTRGQQVTLRCSPKSGHDTVSWYQQALGQGPQFIFQYYEEEERQRGNFPDRFSGHQFPNYSSELNVNALLLGDSALYLCASSLGQGLQTYGYTFGSGTRLTVV.

The gene calls are TRBV28 and TRBJ2-7, with D possibly TRBD1 on 5 matching bases. V lost 0 bases, J lost 6 bases, and 18 bases lay in between. The CDR3 loop spans 16 amino acids. Looked up from germline, CDR1 is MDHEN and CDR2 is SYDVKM. CDR3 amino acids: CASSLWQDIQSGEQYF. As DNA, the CDR3 is TGTGCCAGCAGTTTATGGCAGGACATCCAATCGGGCGAGCAGTACTTC.

In the case of this clone: Other DNA sequences in this sample translate to the same CDR3. This rearrangement joins TRBV7-2 to TRBJ2-2; 7 bases are a match to TRBD2. V shed 5 bases and J 5 bases; nucleotides not matched to a gene: 8. Germline values: CDR1 SGHTA, CDR2 FQGNSA. CDR3 length equals 15 residues. DNA of the CDR3: TGTGCCAGCAGCCCGGGGAGGGGAAATACCGGGGAGCTGTTTTTT. Translating it yields CASSPGRGNTGELFF.

The chain has TRBV4-1 and TRBJ1-6; a weak D match, TRBD1 (5 bases). Germline V lookup: CDR1 MGHRA, CDR2 YSYEKL. This CDR3 has 15 amino acids. Trimming stripped 4 bases from V and 7 bases from J, with 14 bases between. The CDR3: CASSLKRGMNSPLHF. The CDR3 region has the DNA TGCGCCAGCAGCCTAAAACGGGGGATGAATTCACCCCTCCACTTT.

The chain uses TRBV27 and TRBJ2-7; 12 bases align to TRBD1. The junction had 6 bases not matched to a gene; V was cut back by 1 base and J by 5 bases. Germline loops: CDR1 MNHEY, CDR2 SMNVEV (reference sequence). The CDR3 spans 16 residues. In nucleotides, the CDR3 is TGTGCCAGCAGTTTATGGGGGACAGGGGGCATCCACGAGCAGTACTTC. Translation: CASSLWGTGGIHEQYF.